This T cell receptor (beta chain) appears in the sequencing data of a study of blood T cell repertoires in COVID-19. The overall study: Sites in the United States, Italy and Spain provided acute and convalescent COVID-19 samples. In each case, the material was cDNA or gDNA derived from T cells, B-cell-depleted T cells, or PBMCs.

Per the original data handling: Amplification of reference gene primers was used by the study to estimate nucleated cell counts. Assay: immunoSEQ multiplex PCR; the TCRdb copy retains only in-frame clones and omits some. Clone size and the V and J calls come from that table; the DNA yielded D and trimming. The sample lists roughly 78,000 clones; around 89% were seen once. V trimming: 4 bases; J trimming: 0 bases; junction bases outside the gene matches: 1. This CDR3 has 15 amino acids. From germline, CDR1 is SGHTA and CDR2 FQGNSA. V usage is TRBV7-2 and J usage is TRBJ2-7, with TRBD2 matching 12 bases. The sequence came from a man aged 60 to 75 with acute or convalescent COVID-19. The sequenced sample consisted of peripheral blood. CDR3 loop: CASSSTSGSSYEQYF. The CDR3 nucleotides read TGTGCCAGCAGCTCGACTAGCGGGAGCTCCTACGAGCAGTACTTC.